The 16 T cell receptor beta chains given below trace back to one sample, sequenced in a study of cytomegalovirus exposure and HLA in healthy donors. PCR primers comprised 60 Vbeta and 13 Jbeta primers. The protocol was immunoSEQ multiplex PCR, while the TCRdb copy is restricted to in-frame clones and leaves out a portion. The sample contains some 110,000 clones, less than 85% of which appear only once. The sequenced material came from PBMCs. Source of these receptors: a man aged 60-69 years in good health and CMV-seronegative.

This chain uses TRBV7-2 with TRBJ2-3; a possible D gene is TRBD1 (6 bases). CDR1 and CDR2 (germline): SGHTA, FQGNSA. The CDR3 has 16 residues. Trimming shortened V by 10 bases and J by 0 bases, and 20 bases separated the two germline ends. DNA of the CDR3: TGTGCCACCCGAAACACAGGGACCGTAAGCACAGATACGCAGTATTTT. Its protein is CATRNTGTVSTDTQYF.

The V call is TRBV21-1, the J call TRBJ1-5. TRBV21-1 is described as a pseudogene. This CDR3 is 17 amino acids long. As DNA, the CDR3 is TGTGCCAGCACCTCGGTGCGGGGGGCAAGCGGGAATCAGCCCCAGCATTTT. Its protein product is CASTSVRGASGNQPQHF.

The chain is built from TRBV11-2 and TRBJ2-5, with D possibly TRBD1 on 6 matching bases. Trimming left V 5 bases short and J 5 bases short, with 27 bases between. Germline V gene lookup returns CDR1 SGHAT and CDR2 FQNNGV. The CDR3 is made up of 18 amino acids. CDR3 residues: CASSPRLGQGPALETQYF. The CDR3 nucleotides are TGTGCCAGCAGCCCGCGACTTGGGCAGGGGCCTGCCCTGGAGACCCAGTACTTC. The complete variable domain, with remaining parts taken from reference TRBV11-2 and TRBJ2-5, reads EAGVAQSPRYKIIEKRQSVAFWCNPISGHATLYWYQQILGQGPKLLIQFQNNGVVDDSQLPKDRFSAERLKGVDSTLKIQPAKLEDSAVYLCASSPRLGQGPALETQYFGPGTRLLVL.

The CDR3 sequence is CASSRLDRGLSNEQFF. As DNA, the CDR3 is TGTGCCAGCAGCAGATTGGACAGGGGGCTTAGCAATGAGCAGTTCTTC. V is TRBV7-6 and J is TRBJ2-1; TRBD1 aligns across 11 bases. The V and J ends lost 5 bases and 6 bases, in that order; junction bases with no gene match: 9. The germline gives CDR1 SGHVS, CDR2 FNYEAQ. The CDR3 consists of 16 residues.

This sequence joins TRBV11-2 and TRBJ1-4; D may be TRBD1 (6 bases). Germline CDR1 and CDR2: SGHAT and FQNNGV. Trimming removed 7 bases at V and 6 bases at J, with 12 bases between. The CDR3 loop spans 13 amino acids. The CDR3 sequence: CASTRGGYEKLFF. DNA of the CDR3: TGTGCCAGCACCCGCGGGGGCTATGAAAAACTGTTTTTT.

This chain joins TRBV7-9 and TRBJ1-6; 8 nucleotides match TRBD1. V lost 6 bases and J lost 8; bases outside the gene matches: 15. The germline V gene encodes CDR1 SEHNR and CDR2 FQNEAQ (reference sequence). This CDR3 comprises 17 residues. The CDR3 spells CASRKSSRQGFHSPLHF. In DNA form, the CDR3 reads TGTGCCAGCAGGAAAAGCTCAAGACAGGGGTTCCATTCACCCCTCCACTTT.

The rearrangement links TRBV28 to TRBJ1-2; the D gene is possibly TRBD1 (6 bases). V lost 7 bases to trimming and J lost 7 bases, with 22 bases between them. This CDR3 contains 15 residues. From germline, CDR1 is MDHEN and CDR2 SYDVKM. This CDR3 is CASTPGGGGMFGYTF. For the CDR3, the DNA is TGTGCCAGCACCCCCGGGGGCGGGGGTATGTTTGGCTACACCTTC.

The rearrangement links TRBV18 to TRBJ1-1; D possibly corresponds to TRBD1 (5 bases). CDR1 and CDR2 (germline): KGHSH, LQKENI. With 1 base removed from V and 5 bases from J, the gap between germline ends came to 14 bases. This CDR3 is built from 15 residues. The CDR3 here is CASSPRVGQETEAFF. The CDR3 DNA reads TGTGCCAGCTCACCACGGGTGGGGCAGGAGACTGAAGCTTTCTTT. Looking up the rest from reference TRBV18 and TRBJ1-1 gives the full variable domain: NAGVMQNPRHLVRRRGQEARLRCSPMKGHSHVYWYRQLPEEGLKFMVYLQKENIIDESGMPKERFSAEFPKEGPSILRIQQVVRGDSAAYFCASSPRVGQETEAFFGQGTRLTVV.

J is TRBJ2-1 and V is TRBV7-9; 9 bases are shared with TRBD2. Germline trimming cut 5 bases from V and 5 bases from J; bases unmatched to any gene: 7. CDR1 and CDR2 from the germline V gene are SEHNR and FQNEAQ (reference sequence). There are 15 residues in the CDR3. The CDR3 loop is CASSVSGGWDNEQFF. CDR3 nucleotides: TGTGCCAGCAGCGTTAGCGGGGGTTGGGACAATGAGCAGTTCTTC.

V and J are TRBV27 and TRBJ2-7; 8 nucleotides match TRBD1. CDR3 length: 15 amino acids. After removal of 3 bases from V and 2 bases from J, the junction contained 6 bases not matched to a gene. The germline V gene encodes CDR1 MNHEY and CDR2 SMNVEV (reference sequence). The CDR3 here is CASSFGAGGPYEQYF. The CDR3 nucleotides read TGTGCCAGCAGTTTCGGGGCAGGGGGCCCCTACGAGCAGTACTTC.

J is TRBJ2-5 and V is TRBV19, with TRBD1 matching over 7 bases. CDR3 length: 17 amino acids. Germline-derived CDR1 and CDR2 are LNHDA and SQIVND (reference sequence). The V gene end was trimmed by 5 bases and the J gene end by 1 base; junction bases not matched to a gene: 13. The CDR3: CASSPGRVQGLQETQYF. CDR3 nucleotide sequence: TGTGCCAGTAGTCCCGGTCGTGTACAGGGGCTCCAAGAGACCCAGTACTTC.

V is TRBV7-8 and J is TRBJ1-1; D unclear. The CDR3 runs 13 residues. Germline-derived CDR1 and CDR2 are SGHVS and FQNEAQ. V lost 1 base, J lost 3 bases, and 6 bases lay in between. The DNA of the CDR3 is TGTGCCAGCAGCTTAGTCGGGGACACTGAAGCTTTCTTT. Translated: CASSLVGDTEAFF.

The V and J genes are TRBV5-1 and TRBJ2-5, with 11 nucleotides matching TRBD2. Trimming took 3 bases from V and 5 from J; bases not matched to a gene: 6. CDR1 and CDR2 (germline): SGHRS, YFSETQ. This CDR3 region has 15 residues. In DNA form, the CDR3 reads TGCGCCAGCAGCTCCTATAGCGGGGGGGCGGAGACCCAGTACTTC. Protein: CASSSYSGGAETQYF.

This chain links TRBV5-6 with TRBJ2-1; no definite D call. The V end lost 3 bases, the J end lost 2 bases, and 9 bases lay between the germline ends. CDR1 is SGHDT and CDR2 is YYEEEE in the germline V gene. The CDR3 sequence is 14 residues long. The CDR3 DNA is TGTGCCAGCAGCTCCGGTGCCACCTACAATGAGCAGTTCTTC. It codes for CASSSGATYNEQFF.

This clone was seen just once. The chain combines TRBV7-8 with TRBJ2-5, with 9 bases lining up with TRBD2. Germline V CDR1 and CDR2: SGHVS, FQNEAQ. Trimming cost V 5 bases and J 0 bases; bases outside gene matches: 7. The CDR3 loop spans 16 amino acids. DNA for the CDR3: TGTGCCAGCAGCCCTCCTGGCGGGGGGGACCAAGAGACCCAGTACTTC. Its protein product is CASSPPGGGDQETQYF. Complete variable domain (other parts from reference TRBV7-8 and TRBJ2-5): GAGVSQSPRYKVAKRGQDVALRCDPISGHVSLFWYQQALGQGPEFLTYFQNEAQLDKSGLPSDRFFAERPEGSVSTLKIQRTQQEDSAVYLCASSPPGGGDQETQYFGPGTRLLVL.

The chain combines TRBV5-6 with TRBJ2-3; TRBD1 aligns across 9 bases. CDR3 size: 14 residues. The germline gives CDR1 SGHDT, CDR2 YYEEEE. Unmatched junction bases numbered 0, after V lost 0 bases and J lost 4 bases. CDR3 sequence (DNA): TGTGCCAGCAGCTTGGGACAGGGGGCAGATACGCAGTATTTT. This sequence encodes CASSLGQGADTQYF.